Given below is one T cell receptor beta chain in context. This clonotype was detected ten times or more. Its antigen has not been determined. Per-nucleotide qualities are absent, and no much larger clonotype sits a single base away. This specimen's time point label, per the study, means: sample taken at primary tumor resection. Samples were obtained from 72 patients with early-stage, untreated non-small cell lung cancer from the lung TRACERx cohort. For TCR sequencing, whole RNA was extracted from tumor and nontumor lung tissue, or from cryopreserved PBMC samples, and no cell sorting was done. Only patients for whom sufficient RNA was available from at least two tumor regions were selected for TCR sequencing. Before being selected, tumor and adjacent nontumor lung specimens were reviewed by a lung pathologist. The data are from a study of spatial heterogeneity in lung cancer (dated by TCRdb to between 2019 and 2020). Some background on the complete study: Beta-chain transcripts were consistently detected in greater numbers than alpha-chain transcripts, which likely reflected higher beta-chain transcript abundance. TCR transcript counts in tumor regions correlated strongly with a T cell transcriptional module score from matched bulk RNA-seq. In the raw uncorrected reads, each unique combination of TCR and UMI appeared on average more than ten times. In non-small cell lung cancer, the study quantitatively compared TCR alpha and beta repertoires across several tumor regions, matched nontumor lung, and blood. The study linked features of the TCR repertoire to counts of nonsynonymous mutations, which were determined by whole-exome sequencing of tumor tissue. At surgery, hundreds of tumor regions, roughly 63 matched nontumor lung samples and 56 PBMC samples were TCR-sequenced for both alpha and beta chains. The investigation overall reported the following: Counts of ubiquitous and regional expanded TCRs were found to correlate with counts of ubiquitous and regional nonsynonymous mutations, respectively. Additional single-cell paired TCR alpha and beta sequencing was considered necessary to confirm, at a functional level, the hypothesis that regional TCRs recognize regional mutations. The tumor nonsynonymous mutation count correlated with the number of expanded alpha and beta TCRs within the tumor. TCR-seq was estimated to cover only roughly 7% of tumor T cells for alpha chains and about 13% for beta chains.

Libraries were constructed by 5' RACE. Sequencing was carried out with a NextSeq 500. To allow correction of PCR and sequencing errors, the TCR library protocol tagged every TCR cDNA molecule with a unique molecular identifier. The authors' analysis ran thus. Decombinator tools were used for TCR identification, UMI-based error correction and CDR3 extraction. TCRs above a frequency of 2 per 1,000, corresponding to the top 1% of the tumor frequency distribution, were defined as expanded. Expanded tumor TCRs statistically deemed absent (corrected P<0.05) from at least one tumor region were classed as regional, and all other expanded tumor TCRs were classed as ubiquitous. Renyi diversity was calculated using the R vegan package after each repertoire was subsampled 100 times to 5,000 TCRs. CDR3 similarity networks were built from amino acid triplet string-kernel similarity, connecting CDR3s with pairwise similarity above 0.82. The public reads were reanalyzed by TCRdb: fastp trimming at Q25, MiXCR alignment, in-frame beta chains only. Rows merge per CDR3 protein into single entries with the most common DNA and genes. The V and J calls and clone size come from TCRdb's table, not from the authors' own analysis. The sample table contains around 10,000 distinct CDR3 sequences; only one count was recorded for roughly 6% of them. The leading ten clones occupy 25% to 30% of the sample.

Clipping removes 3 bases from V and 4 bases from J, with 11 as the unmatched junction base count. CDR1 SGHVS and CDR2 FQNEAQ were looked up in the germline V gene. From cysteine to phenylalanine, the CDR3 is 17 amino acids long. Kept here is only the CDR3 DNA, which spans 51 bases and is read in frame from base 1. The source is a male donor with early-stage non-small cell lung cancer. The material was lung tumor tissue, obtained at surgery. The chain uses TRBV7-8 and TRBJ2-2; TRBD1 lines up with 7 middle nucleotides. The CDR3: CASSFRRGGQSTGELFF. The sequenced DNA is TGTGCCAGCAGCTTTAGAAGAGGGGGCCAGAGCACCGGGGAGCTGTTTTTT.